This T cell receptor (beta chain) was captured by sequencing in a study of blood T cells in healthy people across ages. On the study more broadly: About one barcoded beta molecule per two T cells was captured by template switching. Whole-study results and caveats: Roughly linear age-related decline in beta diversity appeared, significant by age approximately 41. It was held that the diversity estimates obtained from one million T cells were underestimates.

J was trimmed by 3 bases and V by 5 bases; bases with no gene match: 7. CDR3 length equals 16 residues. As regards this clonotype: Its matching antigen is unknown.

Next came a second PCR, run for about 6 to 11 cycles, which used a sample-barcoded 5' primer along with a J-beta primer mix. Each cDNA molecule carried a tag from a template-switch adaptor that contained 12 random nucleotides. Each CDR3 protein is one row after TCRdb ran MiXCR on the 5' RACE reads. Of some 1.4 million distinct CDR3 sequences in the sample, roughly 45% were seen once. The chain recombines TRBV12-3 or TRBV12-4 with TRBJ2-7, with 13 bases lining up with TRBD2. Sequencing was carried out using blood. The TCR originated in a woman aged 18-35 years in good health. The CDR3 nucleotides read TGTGCCAGCAGTGCCTCGGGACTAGCGGGGATCTACGAGCAGTACTTC. Protein product: CASSASGLAGIYEQYF.